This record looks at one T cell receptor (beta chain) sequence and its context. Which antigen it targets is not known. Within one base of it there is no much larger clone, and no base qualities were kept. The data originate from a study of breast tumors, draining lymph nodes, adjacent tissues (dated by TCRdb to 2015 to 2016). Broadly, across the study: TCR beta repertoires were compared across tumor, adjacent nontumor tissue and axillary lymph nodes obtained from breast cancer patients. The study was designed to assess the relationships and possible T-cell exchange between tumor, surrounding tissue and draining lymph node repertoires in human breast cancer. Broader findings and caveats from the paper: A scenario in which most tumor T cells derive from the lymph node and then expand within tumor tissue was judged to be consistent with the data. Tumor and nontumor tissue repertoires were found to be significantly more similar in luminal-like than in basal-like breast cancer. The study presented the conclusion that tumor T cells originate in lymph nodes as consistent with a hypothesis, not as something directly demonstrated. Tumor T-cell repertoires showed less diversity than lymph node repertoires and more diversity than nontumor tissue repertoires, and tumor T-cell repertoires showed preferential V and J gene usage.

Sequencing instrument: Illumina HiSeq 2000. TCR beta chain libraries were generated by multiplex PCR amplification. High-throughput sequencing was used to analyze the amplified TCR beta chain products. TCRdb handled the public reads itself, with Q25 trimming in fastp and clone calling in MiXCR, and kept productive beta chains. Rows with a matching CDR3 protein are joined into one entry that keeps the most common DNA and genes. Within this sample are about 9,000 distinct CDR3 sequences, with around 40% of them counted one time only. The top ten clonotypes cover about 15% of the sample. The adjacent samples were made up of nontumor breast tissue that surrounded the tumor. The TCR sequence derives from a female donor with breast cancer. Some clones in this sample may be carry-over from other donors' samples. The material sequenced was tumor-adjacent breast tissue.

DNA sequence: TGCAGTGCTAATCGACTAGCGGGGGGGGGACTCTCCTACAATGAGCAGTTCTTC. Translation gives CSANRLAGGGLSYNEQFF. The sequence is built from TRBV20-1 and TRBJ2-1; 14 bases in the junction line up with TRBD2. The CDR3, from cysteine to phenylalanine, totals 18 residues. Only the CDR3 DNA is retained, 54 bases long and in frame from the first base. Ends trimmed: V by 4 bases, J by 0 bases; bases unmatched to a gene: 8. The germline V gene (reference sequence) provides CDR1 DFQATT and CDR2 SNEGSKA.